Below are 2 T cell receptor beta chains sequenced from a single sample in a study of T cells in Graves' hyperthyroidism and ophthalmopathy. Using RNA transcripts as the source, TCR beta CDR3 regions were amplified. Primed by the HTBI set, a first-round RT-PCR was run on the TCR CDR3. One entry per CDR3 protein results from TCRdb running MiXCR on the multiplex PCR reads. The profile shows some 360,000 distinct CDR3 sequences, 15% to 20% of them singletons. Sequencing was carried out using blood. The receptors here all came from a woman in her thirties or forties with Graves' ophthalmopathy.

The chain carries TRBV19 and TRBJ1-1; 7 bases are shared with TRBD1. This CDR3 spans 15 amino acids. The germline V gene encodes CDR1 LNHDA and CDR2 SQIVND (reference sequence). The junction had 4 bases not matched to a gene; V was cut back by 3 bases and J by 0 bases. CDR3 residues: CASSILGQMNTEAFF. The CDR3 DNA sequence: TGTGCCAGTAGTATTTTGGGACAGATGAACACTGAAGCTTTCTTT.

V is TRBV6-2 or TRBV6-3 and J is TRBJ2-7; 8 bases are a match to TRBD1. This CDR3 is 14 amino acids long. V dropped 6 bases and J dropped 2; count of bases not matched to a gene: 6. CDR1 and CDR2 from the germline V gene are MNHEY and SVGEGT. CDR3: CASSRTGPPYEQYF. CDR3 nucleotides: TGTGCCAGCAGCCGGACAGGGCCGCCCTACGAGCAGTACTTC.